The sample holds a few counts of the clone carrying this T cell receptor beta chain. No antigen is known for it. The data derive from a study of metastatic and nonmetastatic thyroid tumors. The wider study: Peripheral blood and tumor or nodule samples from malignant and benign thyroid patients were compared.

Thyroid surgery took place with no prior treatment in any patient. V lost 3 bases to trimming and J lost 4 bases, with 10 bases between them. This CDR3 is 14 amino acids long. The germline V gene encodes CDR1 MNHNS and CDR2 SASEGT. Study-wide results and caveats: When malignant thyroid tumors were compared with benign nodules, TCR beta diversity was reportedly significantly higher in the malignant tumors. This held in both blood and tumor samples.

How the authors handled the data: Between-group CDR3 differences, defined by clinicopathological status, yielded a distant-metastasis classifier for papillary thyroid cancer. TCRdb redid the clone calls on the PCR reads using MiXCR. The authors' filters were not applied to this entry. Of around 21,000 clones listed, approximately 37% were seen once; the top ten hold roughly 25%. The receptor comes from a female donor with papillary thyroid cancer or a benign thyroid nodule (not recorded which). Some clones in this sample may be carry-over from other donors' samples. The sequenced material came from tumor tissue. J is TRBJ1-3 and V is TRBV6-1; TRBD1 is a possible D gene (5 bases). CDR3 nucleotides: TGTGCCAGCAGTGACGGGGGTGCGGGAAACACCATATATTTT. Residues: CASSDGGAGNTIYF.